This T cell receptor beta chain was profiled in a study of blood T cell repertoires in COVID-19. Study background: Nucleic acid was either cDNA or gDNA, and it came from T cells, B-cell-depleted T cells, or PBMCs.

This CDR3 is 13 amino acids long. The germline V gene has CDR1 SQVTM and CDR2 ANQGSEA. On this clone itself: Relative to the germline gene, one junction end is altered; a read error may explain this.

Data came from immunoSEQ multiplex PCR; TCRdb stores just in-frame clones and leaves some out. The sample includes 150,000 to 200,000 clones, roughly 80% of them seen just once. Patients of the Seattle cohort, enrolled during active infection, were followed longitudinally. The chain couples TRBV29-1 to TRBJ2-1; 10 bases line up with TRBD2. The sequenced material came from peripheral blood. The receptor was derived from an older woman with COVID-19, enrolled during active disease. CDR3 in amino acids: CSVDTSGTSFSIF. The DNA for the CDR3 is TGCAGCGTTGACACTAGCGGGACCTCCTTCTCGATCTTC.